These 30 T cell receptor beta chains were all obtained from the same sample, sequenced in a study of blood T cell repertoires in COVID-19. Assay: immunoSEQ multiplex PCR; the TCRdb copy retains only in-frame clones and omits some. The data hold some 37,000 clones, with around nine tenths observed a single time. Material: peripheral blood. These receptors were obtained from a human donor in a cohort sampled during active COVID-19.

The V gene is TRBV11-3, the J gene TRBJ1-2; 12 bases fit TRBD1. The germline V gene has CDR1 SGHNT and CDR2 YENEEA. The CDR3 loop spans 18 amino acids. V shed 3 bases and J 8 bases; nucleotides not matched to a gene: 16. CDR3 protein: CASSFSRGLGTGGGGYTF. The CDR3 DNA reads TGTGCCAGCAGCTTTAGTAGGGGTTTGGGGACAGGGGGCGGAGGCTACACCTTC.

This rearrangement joins TRBV29-1 to TRBJ1-4; 7 nucleotides agree with TRBD1. Germline V gives CDR1 SQVTM, CDR2 ANQGSEA. J was trimmed by 5 bases and V by 4 bases; bases with no gene match: 4. This CDR3 has 13 amino acids. The CDR3 spells CSVVPTGNEKLFF. Here the CDR3 DNA reads TGCAGCGTTGTACCGACAGGGAATGAAAAACTGTTTTTT.

The rearrangement uses TRBV19 and TRBJ2-7; possible D gene TRBD2, 7 bases. V gave up 4 bases and J gave up 2 bases, with 15 bases separating them. The CDR3 runs 15 residues. Germline CDR1 reads LNHDA; CDR2 reads SQIVND (reference sequence). CDR3: CASSTPGGAPYEQYF. Written as DNA, the CDR3 is TGTGCCAGTAGTACCCCGGGGGGCGCCCCCTACGAGCAGTACTTC.

J is TRBJ1-3 and V is TRBV7-2; D uncertain. The CDR3 loop spans 15 amino acids. Looked up from germline, CDR1 is SGHTA and CDR2 is FQGNSA. The V gene lost 5 bases and the J gene lost 9 bases, with 20 bases spanning the gap. CDR3 in amino acids: CASSRVPGPGGTIYF. Written as DNA, the CDR3 is TGTGCCAGCAGCCGTGTGCCGGGCCCCGGAGGCACCATATATTTT.

The chain recombines TRBV5-6 with TRBJ2-7; 10 bases agree with TRBD2. The V and J ends lost 4 bases and 6 bases, in that order; junction bases with no gene match: 19. Per germline, CDR1 SGHDT and CDR2 YYEEEE. There are 18 residues in the CDR3. CDR3 coding DNA: TGTGCCAGCAGCGGGGGACTAGCGAGTCCGGGGGAATATCGCGAGCAGTACTTC. It is translated as CASSGGLASPGEYREQYF.

V gene TRBV5-1 combines with J gene TRBJ2-3; TRBD2 matches at 8 bases. With V trimmed by 0 bases and J by 2 bases, 2 bases remained unmatched. This CDR3 has 15 amino acids. Germline V CDR1 and CDR2: SGHRS, YFSETQ. Written as DNA, the CDR3 is TGCGCCAGCAGCTTGGGAGCGGGAGACACAGATACGCAGTATTTT. Translation gives CASSLGAGDTDTQYF.

Concerning this clone: The sample has other DNA sequences that encode this CDR3 too. The chain couples TRBV20-1 to TRBJ2-3; D uncertain. V gave up 5 bases and J gave up 6 bases, with 6 bases separating them. The CDR3 has 10 residues. Germline V gene sequence: CDR1 DFQATT, CDR2 SNEGSKA (reference sequence). The CDR3 nucleotides read TGCAGTGCTTCATTGGATACGCAGTATTTT. Protein: CSASLDTQYF.

The V call is TRBV5-1, the J call TRBJ2-2, with a possible D match to TRBD1 (6 bases). CDR3 length equals 15 residues. Germline CDR1 is SGHRS and CDR2 is YFSETQ. The V end was cut by 7 bases, the J end by 2 bases, with 15 bases between. The CDR3: CASGPRGQNTGELFF. The CDR3 DNA reads as TGCGCCAGCGGACCCAGGGGCCAAAACACCGGGGAGCTGTTTTTT.

V and J are TRBV7-6 and TRBJ2-3; TRBD2 might be the D (6 bases). The CDR3 spans 16 residues. Germline values: CDR1 SGHVS, CDR2 FNYEAQ. V shed 5 bases and J shed 0 bases, with 15 bases lying between them. The CDR3 spells CASSPEAGISTDTQYF. The DNA for the CDR3 is TGTGCCAGCAGCCCTGAGGCGGGAATAAGCACAGATACGCAGTATTTT.

The chain couples TRBV7-8 to TRBJ1-5; TRBD1 agrees at 10 bases. This CDR3 region has 18 residues. After removal of 5 bases from V and 1 base from J, the junction contained 11 bases not matched to a gene. Germline CDR1 SGHVS, CDR2 FQNEAQ. The CDR3 here is CASSSAGTGVSSNQPQHF. The CDR3 DNA reads as TGTGCCAGCAGCAGCGCGGGGACAGGGGTATCCAGCAATCAGCCCCAGCATTTT.

V and J are TRBV20-1 and TRBJ1-1; possible D gene TRBD1, 6 bases. Germline CDR1 and CDR2: DFQATT and SNEGSKA (reference sequence). The CDR3 runs to 13 residues. Trimming took 3 bases from V and 7 from J, leaving 15 bases between them. The CDR3 nucleotides are TGCAGTGCTAGTTCTTCGGGGGGCGGTGAAGCTTTCTTT. It yields the protein CSASSSGGGEAFF.

The chain is built from TRBV28 and TRBJ1-2; 7 bases are a match to TRBD1. Germline lookup yields CDR1 MDHEN and CDR2 SYDVKM. This CDR3 region has 13 residues. V lost 6 bases and J lost 6; bases outside the gene matches: 7. CDR3 amino acids: CASSTQGYDGYTF. CDR3 sequence (DNA): TGTGCCAGCAGCACACAGGGGTACGATGGCTACACCTTC.

The V and J genes are TRBV7-2 and TRBJ2-3; perhaps TRBD2 as D (6 bases). The CDR3 has 16 residues. Trimming removed 0 bases at V and 5 bases at J, with 15 bases between. Germline values: CDR1 SGHTA, CDR2 FQGNSA. The CDR3 protein is CASSLAFAGYKDTQYF. Written as DNA, the CDR3 is TGTGCCAGCAGCTTAGCGTTTGCGGGATATAAAGATACGCAGTATTTT.

The chain employs TRBV19 and TRBJ2-5; TRBD2 matches at 13 bases. Trimming removed 6 bases from V and 4 bases from J; junction bases left unmatched: 5. CDR3 size: 15 residues. CDR1 is LNHDA and CDR2 is SQIVND in the germline V gene (reference sequence). CDR3 nucleotides: TGTGCCAGTAGCCCGAGGACTAGCGGGAGAGAGACCCAGTACTTC. Its translation: CASSPRTSGRETQYF.

The chain joins TRBV7-2 to TRBJ2-1, with 13 bases aligning to TRBD2. Germline CDR1 and CDR2: SGHTA and FQGNSA. The V and J ends lost 7 bases and 5 bases, in that order; junction bases with no gene match: 8. The CDR3 has 16 amino acids. Here the CDR3 DNA reads TGTGCCAGCACCGACTTGGGACTAGCGGGAAACAATGAGCAGTTCTTC. Translated, it gives CASTDLGLAGNNEQFF.

The chain joins TRBV5-1 to TRBJ2-3; TRBD2 is a possible D gene (6 bases). The CDR3 is made up of 15 amino acids. V lost 9 bases to trimming and J lost 1 base, with 18 bases between them. The germline CDR1 and CDR2 sequences are SGHRS and YFSETQ. CDR3 sequence reads: CATMEGSGGTDTQYF. CDR3 bases: TGCGCCACCATGGAGGGTAGCGGAGGCACAGATACGCAGTATTTT.

The chain recombines TRBV5-5 with TRBJ2-1; 7 positions match TRBD1. The CDR3 is 15 residues long. The J segment lost 2 bases and the V segment lost 2 bases, leaving 4 bases of the junction unmatched. Germline V gene sequence: CDR1 SGHKS, CDR2 YYEKEE (reference sequence). This CDR3 reads CASSFLGQAYNEQFF. The CDR3, as DNA: TGTGCCAGCAGCTTCCTCGGACAGGCCTACAATGAGCAGTTCTTC.

The rearrangement uses TRBV7-6 and TRBJ1-2, with 8 bases identical to TRBD1. The CDR3 runs 14 residues. With 5 bases clipped from V and 2 bases from J, the junction kept 4 bases outside the gene matches. Looked up from germline, CDR1 is SGHVS and CDR2 is FNYEAQ. The CDR3: CASSPRQGNYGYTF. The DNA for the CDR3 is TGTGCCAGCAGCCCCCGACAGGGGAACTATGGCTACACCTTC. The variable domain in full, with the rest retrieved from reference TRBV7-6 and TRBJ1-2, is GAGVSQSPRYKVTKRGQDVALRCDPISGHVSLYWYRQALGQGPEFLTYFNYEAQQDKSGLPNDRFSAERPEGSISTLTIQRTEQRDSAMYRCASSPRQGNYGYTFGSGTRLTVV.

The V and J genes are TRBV15 and TRBJ2-2; TRBD2 agrees at 10 bases. The germline V gene encodes CDR1 LNHNV and CDR2 YYDKDF (reference sequence). J was trimmed by 5 bases and V by 1 base; bases with no gene match: 1. This CDR3 spans 15 amino acids. In DNA, the CDR3 is TGTGCCACCAGCAGAGGACTAGCGGGTACCGGGGAGCTGTTTTTT. The encoded protein is CATSRGLAGTGELFF.

This chain links TRBV18 with TRBJ1-1, with a tentative D call TRBD1 (6 bases). Trimming pared 4 bases from V and 1 base from J, leaving 7 bases between. From germline, CDR1 is KGHSH and CDR2 LQKENI. The CDR3 totals 13 residues. CDR3 DNA sequence: TGTGCCAGCTCACAGGACAGGAACACTGAAGCTTTCTTT. It is translated as CASSQDRNTEAFF.

The chain uses TRBV28 and TRBJ2-7, with TRBD2 matching 13 bases. Germline V gene sequence: CDR1 MDHEN, CDR2 SYDVKM. After removal of 7 bases from V and 6 bases from J, the junction contained 12 bases not matched to a gene. The CDR3 is made up of 16 amino acids. This chain's CDR3 is CASTGTSGVRFLEQYF. The CDR3 nucleotides are TGTGCCAGCACCGGGACTAGCGGGGTGAGGTTTCTCGAGCAGTACTTC.

The CDR3 region has the DNA TGTGCCAGCAGTGAACAGGGGGCAGGGACTGAAGCTTTCTTT. Protein product: CASSEQGAGTEAFF. J is TRBJ1-1 and V is TRBV2, with TRBD1 matching 8 bases. Germline V gives CDR1 SNHLY, CDR2 FYNNEI. The V gene end was trimmed by 2 bases and the J gene end by 5 bases; junction bases not matched to a gene: 4. This CDR3 region has 14 residues.

The V and J genes are TRBV21-1 and TRBJ2-3; TRBD2 was called by the table and not checked on the DNA. TRBV21-1 is labeled a pseudogene. This CDR3 has 15 amino acids. The CDR3 DNA reads as TGTGCCAGCAGCAGAGGGTCACAGCCCCCAGATACGCAGTATTTT. Encoded protein: CASSRGSQPPDTQYF.

For this clone: This CDR3 is also generated by other DNA sequences in the sample. The chain carries TRBV7-3 and TRBJ2-2; D uncertain. This CDR3 spans 13 amino acids. Germline CDR1 reads SGHTA; CDR2 reads FQGTGA. The ends were cut back, 5 bases at V and 2 bases at J, with 6 bases in the middle. CDR3 DNA: TGTGCCAGCAGCCCTAAAAACACCGGGGAGCTGTTTTTT. It translates to CASSPKNTGELFF.

In DNA form, the CDR3 reads TGTGCCAGCAGTTACGAAGGGGTAGGAGGCTACACCTTC. Amino acid sequence: CASSYEGVGGYTF. J is TRBJ1-2 and V is TRBV6-2 or TRBV6-3, with D possibly matching TRBD1 (5 bases). The CDR3 is made up of 13 amino acids. The V end lost 2 bases, the J end lost 8 bases, and 12 bases lay between the germline ends. CDR1 MNHEY and CDR2 SVGEGT come from the germline V gene.

The rearrangement links TRBV30 to TRBJ2-7; possibly TRBD2 for D (7 bases). Trimming removed 0 bases at V and 6 bases at J, with 12 bases between. This CDR3 is 13 amino acids long. From germline, CDR1 is GTSNPN and CDR2 SVGIG (reference sequence). The CDR3 nucleotides are TGTGCCTGGAGTGTACGGGGGGCGGGCGAGCAGTACTTC. Translated, it gives CAWSVRGAGEQYF.

This chain uses TRBV7-2 with TRBJ1-3; D is unresolved. The ends were cut back, 2 bases at V and 2 bases at J, with 7 bases in the middle. Per germline, CDR1 SGHTA and CDR2 FQGNSA. The length of the CDR3 is 14 residues. CDR3 protein: CASSLLGPGNTIYF. As DNA, the CDR3 is TGTGCCAGCAGCTTACTAGGTCCTGGAAACACCATATATTTT.

The chain joins TRBV9 to TRBJ1-3; no firm D call. CDR3 size: 13 residues. The V gene lost 7 bases and the J gene lost 1 base, with 9 bases spanning the gap. Germline V CDR1 and CDR2: SGDLS, YYNGEE. The CDR3 DNA sequence: TGTGCCAGCCGAGACAATTCTGGAAACACCATATATTTT. The encoded protein is CASRDNSGNTIYF.

Only a few counts were recorded for this clone. The genes are TRBV6-5 and TRBJ1-1; weak D call: TRBD1 (6 bases). Germline V lookup: CDR1 MNHEY, CDR2 SVGAGI. V was shortened by 4 bases and J by 5 bases, with 17 bases between the two germline ends. The CDR3 spans 15 residues. This CDR3 is CASSSSQGTVTEAFF. For the CDR3, the DNA is TGTGCCAGCAGTTCTTCCCAGGGGACGGTGACTGAAGCTTTCTTT.

The chain joins TRBV19 to TRBJ2-1, with TRBD2 matching 11 bases. The length of the CDR3 is 18 residues. Losses at the gene ends were 7 bases for V and 1 base for J; bases not matched to a gene: 12. Germline assignment: CDR1 LNHDA and CDR2 SQIVND (reference sequence). DNA of the CDR3: TGTGCCAGTACCCCGGGGGGCCTAGCGGGAGGTTCCTACAATGAGCAGTTCTTC. Translated, it gives CASTPGGLAGGSYNEQFF. Combining the CDR3 with reference TRBV19 and TRBJ2-1 gives the whole variable domain DGGITQSPKYLFRKEGQNVTLSCEQNLNHDAMYWYRQDPGQGLRLIYYSQIVNDFQKGDIAEGYSVSREKKESFPLTVTSAQKNPTAFYLCASTPGGLAGGSYNEQFFGPGTRLTVL.